In its sample, the clone carrying this TCR beta chain was seen once. The data belong to a study of blood T cell repertoires in COVID-19. The CDR3 length is 14 residues. Germline CDR1 reads SGDLS; CDR2 reads YYNGEE. Trimming left V 0 bases short and J 0 bases short, with 6 bases between. The table came from immunoSEQ multiplex PCR; TCRdb's copy has only in-frame clones and leaves some out. The sample includes 150,000 to 200,000 clones, 65% to 85% seen only once; the top ten take approximately 7.9%. The V gene is TRBV9, the J gene TRBJ1-1; D remains unclear. Sequences were obtained from PBMCs or T cells enriched from blood (not recorded which). The source of this sequence is a man aged 35 to 55 who had recovered from COVID-19. This chain's CDR3 is CASSVASVNTEAFF. CDR3 coding DNA: TGTGCCAGCAGCGTAGCGTCAGTGAACACTGAAGCTTTCTTT.